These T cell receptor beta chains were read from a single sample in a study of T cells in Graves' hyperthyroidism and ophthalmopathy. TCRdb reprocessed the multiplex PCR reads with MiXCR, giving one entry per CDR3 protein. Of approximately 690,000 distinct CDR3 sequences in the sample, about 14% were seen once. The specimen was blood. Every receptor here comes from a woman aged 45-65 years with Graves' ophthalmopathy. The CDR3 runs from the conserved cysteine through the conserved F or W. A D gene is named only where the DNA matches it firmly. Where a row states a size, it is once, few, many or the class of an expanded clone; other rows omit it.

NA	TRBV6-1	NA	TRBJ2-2	TGTGCCAGCAGTGAAACCGGCAGGGGTATCACCGGGGAGCTGTTTTTT	CASSETGRGITGELFF
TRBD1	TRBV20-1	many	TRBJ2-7	TGCAGTGCTAGCATTAGGGGACAGGGGAACTACGAGCAGTACTTC	CSASIRGQGNYEQYF
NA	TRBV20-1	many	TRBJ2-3	TGCAGTGCTATTCAGGGTAGCGGAAAGAGCACAGATACGCAGTATTTT	CSAIQGSGKSTDTQYF
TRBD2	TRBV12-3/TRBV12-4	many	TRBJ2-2	TGTGCCAGCAGTACCCCCAGACCGGGACTAGCGGAGCCAGGGAACACCGGGGAGCTGTTTTTT	CASSTPRPGLAEPGNTGELFF
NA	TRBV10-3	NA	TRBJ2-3	TGTACCATCAGTAACACAGATACGCAGTATTTT	CTISNTDTQYF
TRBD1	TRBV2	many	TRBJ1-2	TGTGCCAGAAGTCAGGGGGCGCGCGGCTACACCTTC	CARSQGARGYTF
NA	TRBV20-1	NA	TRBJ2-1	TGCAGTGCTAGAGGGGTCGGCTACAATGAGCAGTTCTTC	CSARGVGYNEQFF
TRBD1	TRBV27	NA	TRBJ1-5	TGTGCCAGTAGACAGGGCCTCAATAGCAATCAGCCCCAGCATTTT	CASRQGLNSNQPQHF
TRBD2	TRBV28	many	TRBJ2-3	TGTGCCAGCAGTTTAAGGGGTGCGGGACTAACCACAGATACGCAGTATTTT	CASSLRGAGLTTDTQYF
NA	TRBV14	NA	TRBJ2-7	TGTGCCAGCAGACCATGGAGGAAGAGCTACGAGCAGTACTTC	CASRPWRKSYEQYF
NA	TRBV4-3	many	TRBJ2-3	TGCGCCAGCAGCCAAGATGGGGCGGATACGCAGTATTTT	CASSQDGADTQYF
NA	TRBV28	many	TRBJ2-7	TGTGCCAGCAGTTTAAGGGGGGGCAGGGGCGAGCAGTACTTC	CASSLRGGRGEQYF
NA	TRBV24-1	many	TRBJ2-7	TGTGCCACCGCGACAGAAACCTACGAGCAGTACTTC	CATATETYEQYF
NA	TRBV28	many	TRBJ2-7	TGTGCCAGCATGGTATCTCCATCTACCTACGAGCAGTACTTC	CASMVSPSTYEQYF
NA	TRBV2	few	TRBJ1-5	TGTGCCAGCAGTGTAGTCTATAGCAATCAGCCCCAGCATTTT	CASSVVYSNQPQHF
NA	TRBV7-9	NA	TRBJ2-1	TGTGCCAGCACCCTTTCTGGCGGCAGCCTGAGGAATGAGCAGTTCTTC	CASTLSGGSLRNEQFF
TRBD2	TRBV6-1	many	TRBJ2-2	TGTGCCAGCAGTGTGGGCGGGAGAGTCACCGGGGAGCTGTTTTTT	CASSVGGRVTGELFF
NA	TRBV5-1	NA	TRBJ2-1	TGCGCCAGCAGCTTGGGTGCGGTCAATGAGCAGTTCTTC	CASSLGAVNEQFF
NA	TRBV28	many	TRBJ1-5	TGTGCCAGCAGTTTCGGGGACAATCAGCCCCAGCATTTT	CASSFGDNQPQHF
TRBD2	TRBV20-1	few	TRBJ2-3	TGCAGTGCTAGAAGGCTAGCGGGAGGCACAGATACGCAGTATTTT	CSARRLAGGTDTQYF
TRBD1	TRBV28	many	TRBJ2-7	TGTGCCAGCAGTCGACAGGGTGGACTCTACGAGCAGTACTTC	CASSRQGGLYEQYF
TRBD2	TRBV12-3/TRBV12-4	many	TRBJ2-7	TGTGCCAGCAGTTTAAGACTAGCGCCCACCTACGAGCAGTACTTC	CASSLRLAPTYEQYF
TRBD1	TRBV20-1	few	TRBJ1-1	TGCAGTGCTAGAGATCTCAGGGGGCTCAACACTGAAGCTTTCTTT	CSARDLRGLNTEAFF
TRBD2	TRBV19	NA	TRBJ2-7	TGTGCCAGTAGTAATCCGGGACTAGCGGGAGTGGGAGAGCAGTACTTC	CASSNPGLAGVGEQYF
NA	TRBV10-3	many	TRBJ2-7	TGTGCCATCAGTGAGTCGTTAGCCTTCTCCTACGAGCAGTACTTC	CAISESLAFSYEQYF
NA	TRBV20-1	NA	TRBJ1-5	TGCAGTGTTATGCCCCGTGAAGTCAATCAGCCCCAGCATTTT	CSVMPREVNQPQHF
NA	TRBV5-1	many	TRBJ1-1	TGCGCCAGCAGCTTAGGAGGGTTAGACGCTTTCTTT	CASSLGGLDAFF
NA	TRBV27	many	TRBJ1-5	TGTGCCAGCAGTTTATCGAGTAGCAATCAGCCCCAGCATTTT	CASSLSSSNQPQHF
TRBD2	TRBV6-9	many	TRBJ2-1	TGTGCCAGCAGTACGGTGACTAGCGGGAGGGCCAGTGGGGCTTACAATGAGCAGTTCTTC	CASSTVTSGRASGAYNEQFF
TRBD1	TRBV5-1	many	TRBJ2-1	TGCGCCAGCAGCGAGGGACAGGGTACAATCAATGAGCAGTTCTTC	CASSEGQGTINEQFF
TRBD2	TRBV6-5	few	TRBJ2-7	TGTGCCAGCAGTTACTCCGGCGGGAGGGGGTACGAGCAGTACTTC	CASSYSGGRGYEQYF
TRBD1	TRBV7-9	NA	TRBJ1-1	TGTGCCAGCAGGTCGACAGGGACAATTCAAAACACTGAAGCTTTCTTT	CASRSTGTIQNTEAFF
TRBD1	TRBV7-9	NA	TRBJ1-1	TGTGCCAGCAGCACCGGACAGGGGGCCCGGAACACTGAAGCTTTCTTT	CASSTGQGARNTEAFF
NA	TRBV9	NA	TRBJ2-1	TGTGCCAGCAGCCACCCTTACAGGGACGGTGGGACCAGCTCCTACAATGAGCAGTTCTTC	CASSHPYRDGGTSSYNEQFF
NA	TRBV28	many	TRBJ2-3	TGTGCCAGCAGTTTGTCCATGGGGTCGCGAGCCACAGATACGCAGTATTTT	CASSLSMGSRATDTQYF
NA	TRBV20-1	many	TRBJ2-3	TGCAGTGCGGCGGCTTTTTCGGGAGCTAGCACAGATACGCAGTATTTT	CSAAAFSGASTDTQYF
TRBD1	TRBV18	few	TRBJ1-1	TGTGCCAGCTCACCACCCCCGGGCAGGGGGATTTGGATAGAAGACACTGAAGCTTTCTTT	CASSPPPGRGIWIEDTEAFF
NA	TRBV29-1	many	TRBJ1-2	TGCAGCGTTGCTGGGACGGCGGATTACTCTAACTATGGCTACACCTTC	CSVAGTADYSNYGYTF
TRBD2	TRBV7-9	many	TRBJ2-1	TGTGCCAGCAGTCCCCCCGGGACTAGCGGGAGTTTCGGTGAGCAGTTCTTC	CASSPPGTSGSFGEQFF
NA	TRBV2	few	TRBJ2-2	TGTGCCAGCAAAGTGAGCCGAAACGGGGAGCTGTTTTTT	CASKVSRNGELFF
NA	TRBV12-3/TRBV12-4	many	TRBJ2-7	TGTGCCAGCAGTAACGCCTACGAGCAGTACTTC	CASSNAYEQYF
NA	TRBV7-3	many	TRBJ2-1	TGTGCCAGCAGCTTGCGGAACAATGAGCAGTTCTTC	CASSLRNNEQFF
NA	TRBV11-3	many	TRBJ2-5	TGTGCCAGCAGCTTAAAGGGACCCCTTTACTTC	CASSLKGPLYF
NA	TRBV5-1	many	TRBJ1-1	TGCGCCAGCAGCTTGGTACCGGGTCGGGACACTGAAGCTTTCTTT	CASSLVPGRDTEAFF
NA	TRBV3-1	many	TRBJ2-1	TGTGCCAGCAGCCAAGATTGGAATGAGCAGTTCTTC	CASSQDWNEQFF
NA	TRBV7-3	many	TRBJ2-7	TGTGCCAGCAGTTTACAACCCGGGACAAACTACGAGCAGTACTTC	CASSLQPGTNYEQYF